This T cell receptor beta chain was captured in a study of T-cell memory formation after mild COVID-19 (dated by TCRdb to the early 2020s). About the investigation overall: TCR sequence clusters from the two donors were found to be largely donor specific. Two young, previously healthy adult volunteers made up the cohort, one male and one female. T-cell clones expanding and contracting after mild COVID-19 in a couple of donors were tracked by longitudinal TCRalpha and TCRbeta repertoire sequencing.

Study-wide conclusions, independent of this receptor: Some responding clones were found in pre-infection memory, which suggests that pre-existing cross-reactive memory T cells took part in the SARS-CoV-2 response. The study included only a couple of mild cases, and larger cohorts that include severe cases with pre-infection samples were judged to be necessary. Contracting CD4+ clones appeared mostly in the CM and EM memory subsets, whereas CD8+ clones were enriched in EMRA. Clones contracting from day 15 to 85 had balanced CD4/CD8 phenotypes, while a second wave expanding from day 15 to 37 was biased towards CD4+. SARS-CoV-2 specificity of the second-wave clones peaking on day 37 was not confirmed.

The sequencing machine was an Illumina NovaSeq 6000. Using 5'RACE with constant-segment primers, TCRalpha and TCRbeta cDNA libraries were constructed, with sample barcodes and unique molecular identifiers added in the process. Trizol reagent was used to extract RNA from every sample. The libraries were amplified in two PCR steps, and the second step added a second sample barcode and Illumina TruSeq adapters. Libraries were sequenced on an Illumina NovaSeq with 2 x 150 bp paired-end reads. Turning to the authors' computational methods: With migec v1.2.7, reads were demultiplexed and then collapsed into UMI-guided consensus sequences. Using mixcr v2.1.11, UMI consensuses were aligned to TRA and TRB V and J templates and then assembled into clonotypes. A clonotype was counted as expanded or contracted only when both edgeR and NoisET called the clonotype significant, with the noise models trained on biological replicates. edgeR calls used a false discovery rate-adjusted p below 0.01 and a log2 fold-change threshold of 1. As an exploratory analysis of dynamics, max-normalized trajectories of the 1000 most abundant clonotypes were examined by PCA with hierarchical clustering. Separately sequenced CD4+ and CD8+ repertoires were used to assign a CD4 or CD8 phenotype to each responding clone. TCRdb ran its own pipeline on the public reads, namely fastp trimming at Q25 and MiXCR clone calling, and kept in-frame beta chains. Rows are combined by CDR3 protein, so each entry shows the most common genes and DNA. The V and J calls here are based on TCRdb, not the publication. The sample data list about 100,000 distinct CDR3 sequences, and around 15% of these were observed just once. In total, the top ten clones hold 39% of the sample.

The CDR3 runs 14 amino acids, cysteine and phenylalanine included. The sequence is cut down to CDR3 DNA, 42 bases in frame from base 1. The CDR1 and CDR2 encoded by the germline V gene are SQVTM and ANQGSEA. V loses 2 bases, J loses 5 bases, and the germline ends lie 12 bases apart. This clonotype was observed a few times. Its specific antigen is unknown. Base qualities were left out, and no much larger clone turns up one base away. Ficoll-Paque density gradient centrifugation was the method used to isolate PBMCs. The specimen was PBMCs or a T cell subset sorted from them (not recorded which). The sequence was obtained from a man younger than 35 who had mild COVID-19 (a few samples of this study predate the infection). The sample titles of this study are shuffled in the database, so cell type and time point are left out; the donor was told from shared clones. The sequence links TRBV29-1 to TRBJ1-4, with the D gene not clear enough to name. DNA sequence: TGCAGCGTTGAATTGGTAGGCCGAAATGAAAAACTGTTTTTT. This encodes CSVELVGRNEKLFF.